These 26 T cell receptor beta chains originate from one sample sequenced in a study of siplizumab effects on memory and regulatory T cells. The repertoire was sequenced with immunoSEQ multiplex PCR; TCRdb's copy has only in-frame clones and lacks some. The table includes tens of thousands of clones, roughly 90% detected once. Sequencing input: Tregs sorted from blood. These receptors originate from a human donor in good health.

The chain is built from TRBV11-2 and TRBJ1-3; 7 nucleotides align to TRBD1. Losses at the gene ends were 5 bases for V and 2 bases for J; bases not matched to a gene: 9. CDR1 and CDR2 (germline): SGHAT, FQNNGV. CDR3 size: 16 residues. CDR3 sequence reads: CASSPGQVLTGNTIYF. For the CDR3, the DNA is TGTGCCAGCAGCCCCGGACAGGTTCTGACTGGAAACACCATATATTTT. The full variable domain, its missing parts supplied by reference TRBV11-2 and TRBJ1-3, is EAGVAQSPRYKIIEKRQSVAFWCNPISGHATLYWYQQILGQGPKLLIQFQNNGVVDDSQLPKDRFSAERLKGVDSTLKIQPAKLEDSAVYLCASSPGQVLTGNTIYFGEGSWLTVV.

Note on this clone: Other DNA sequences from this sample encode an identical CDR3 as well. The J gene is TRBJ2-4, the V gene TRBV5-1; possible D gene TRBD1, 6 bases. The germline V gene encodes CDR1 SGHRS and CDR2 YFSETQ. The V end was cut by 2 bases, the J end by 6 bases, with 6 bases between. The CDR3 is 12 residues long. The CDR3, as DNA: TGCGCCAGCAGCTTAGGGGGAAACATTCAGTACTTC. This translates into CASSLGGNIQYF.

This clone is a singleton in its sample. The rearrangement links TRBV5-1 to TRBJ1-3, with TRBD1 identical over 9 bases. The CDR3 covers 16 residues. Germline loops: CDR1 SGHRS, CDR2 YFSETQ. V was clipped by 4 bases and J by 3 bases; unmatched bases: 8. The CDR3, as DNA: TGCGCCAGCAGCATGCGGACAGGGGCGGGTGGAAACACCATATATTTT. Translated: CASSMRTGAGGNTIYF.

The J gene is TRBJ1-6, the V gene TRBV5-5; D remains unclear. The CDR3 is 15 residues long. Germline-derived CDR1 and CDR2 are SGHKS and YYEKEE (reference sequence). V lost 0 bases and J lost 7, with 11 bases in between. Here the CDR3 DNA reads TGTGCCAGCAGCTTGGGGGGAGTCGGAAATTCACCCCTCCACTTT. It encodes CASSLGGVGNSPLHF.

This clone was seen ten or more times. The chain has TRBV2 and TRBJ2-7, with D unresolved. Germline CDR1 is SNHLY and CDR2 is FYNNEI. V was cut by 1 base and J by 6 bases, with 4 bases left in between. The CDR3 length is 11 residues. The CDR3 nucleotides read TGTGCCAGCAGTGAAGGGGGCGAGCAGTACTTC. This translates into CASSEGGEQYF.

The CDR3 nucleotides are TGTGCCAGCAGCGTACAGGGGGGGAGAGATACGCAGTATTTT. Its protein is CASSVQGGRDTQYF. The chain combines TRBV9 with TRBJ2-3, with D possibly being TRBD1 or TRBD2 (7 bases each). Deletions cut 1 base from V and 5 bases from J, with 11 bases between. There are 14 residues in the CDR3. Germline V gene data show CDR1 as SGDLS and CDR2 as YYNGEE.

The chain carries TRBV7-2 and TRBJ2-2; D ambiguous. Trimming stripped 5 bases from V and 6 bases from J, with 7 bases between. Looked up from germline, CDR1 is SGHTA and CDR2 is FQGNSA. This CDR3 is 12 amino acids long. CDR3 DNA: TGTGCCAGCAGCCCCGTATCCGGGGAGCTGTTTTTT. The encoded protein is CASSPVSGELFF.

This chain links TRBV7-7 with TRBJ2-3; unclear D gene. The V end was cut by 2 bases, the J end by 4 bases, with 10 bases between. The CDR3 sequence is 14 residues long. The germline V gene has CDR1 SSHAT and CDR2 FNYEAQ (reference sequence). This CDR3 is CASSLNSLADTQYF. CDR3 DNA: TGTGCCAGCAGCTTAAACAGTTTAGCAGATACGCAGTATTTT. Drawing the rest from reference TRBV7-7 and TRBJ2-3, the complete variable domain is GAGVSQSPRYKVTKRGQDVTLRCDPISSHATLYWYQQALGQGPEFLTYFNYEAQPDKSGLPSDRFSAERPEGSISTLTIQRTEQRDSAMYRCASSLNSLADTQYFGPGTRLTVL.

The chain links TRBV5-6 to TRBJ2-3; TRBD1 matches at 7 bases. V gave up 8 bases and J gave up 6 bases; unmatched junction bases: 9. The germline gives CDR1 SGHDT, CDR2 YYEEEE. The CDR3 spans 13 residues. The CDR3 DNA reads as TGTGCCAGTATCGACAGGGCGAGGGATACGCAGTATTTT. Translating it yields CASIDRARDTQYF.

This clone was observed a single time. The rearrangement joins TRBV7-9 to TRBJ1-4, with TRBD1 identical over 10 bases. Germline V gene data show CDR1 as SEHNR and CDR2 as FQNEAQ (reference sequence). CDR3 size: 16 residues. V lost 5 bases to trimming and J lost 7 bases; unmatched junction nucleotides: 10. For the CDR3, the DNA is TGTGCCAGCAGCCGACGACAGGGGGCAGGTGGTGAAAAACTGTTTTTT. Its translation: CASSRRQGAGGEKLFF. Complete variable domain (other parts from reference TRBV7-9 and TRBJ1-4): DTGVSQNPRHKITKRGQNVTFRCDPISEHNRLYWYRQTLGQGPEFLTYFQNEAQLEKSRLLSDRFSAERPKGSFSTLEIQRTEQGDSAMYLCASSRRQGAGGEKLFFGSGTQLSVL.

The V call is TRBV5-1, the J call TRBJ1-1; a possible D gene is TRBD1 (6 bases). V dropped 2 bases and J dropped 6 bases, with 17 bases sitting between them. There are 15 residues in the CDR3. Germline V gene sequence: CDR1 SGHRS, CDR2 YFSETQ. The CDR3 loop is CASSLRGRADSEAFF. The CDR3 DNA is TGCGCCAGCAGCTTACGGGGGCGCGCGGACTCTGAAGCTTTCTTT. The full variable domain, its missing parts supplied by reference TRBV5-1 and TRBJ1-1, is KAGVTQTPRYLIKTRGQQVTLSCSPISGHRSVSWYQQTPGQGLQFLFEYFSETQRNKGNFPGRFSGRQFSNSRSEMNVSTLELGDSALYLCASSLRGRADSEAFFGQGTRLTVV.

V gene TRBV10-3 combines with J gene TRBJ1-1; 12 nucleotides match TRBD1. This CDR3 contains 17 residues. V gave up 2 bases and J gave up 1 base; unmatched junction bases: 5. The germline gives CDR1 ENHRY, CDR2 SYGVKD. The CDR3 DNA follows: TGTGCCATCAGTGAGAGGGGACAGGGGGCATGGAACACTGAAGCTTTCTTT. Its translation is CAISERGQGAWNTEAFF.

CDR3 bases: TGTGCCAGCAGTCACAGGGGGTGGAACACTGAAGCTTTCTTT. Protein product: CASSHRGWNTEAFF. The V and J genes are TRBV6-5 and TRBJ1-1; 8 nucleotides agree with TRBD1. Germline CDR1 is MNHEY and CDR2 is SVGAGI. The CDR3 runs 14 residues. With V trimmed by 5 bases and J by 1 base, 3 bases remained unmatched.

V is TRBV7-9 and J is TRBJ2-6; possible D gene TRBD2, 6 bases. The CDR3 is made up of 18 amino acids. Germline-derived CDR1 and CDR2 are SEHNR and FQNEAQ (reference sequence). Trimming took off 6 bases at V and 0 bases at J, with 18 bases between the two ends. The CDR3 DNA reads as TGTGCCAGCAGTCCCCTTGGGCAGACTAGCTCTGGGGCCAACGTCCTGACTTTC. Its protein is CASSPLGQTSSGANVLTF.

CDR3 amino acids: CAISGSGANYGYTF. CDR3 DNA: TGTGCCATCAGTGGTAGCGGAGCTAACTATGGCTACACCTTC. This chain uses TRBV10-3 with TRBJ1-2; no firm D call. The length of the CDR3 is 14 residues. Germline assignment: CDR1 ENHRY and CDR2 SYGVKD. Trimming took 4 bases from V and 0 from J, leaving 9 bases between them.

CDR3 nucleotide sequence: TGTGCCAGCGGGGCCGACCAGACAGGTGGAGGCTACACCTTC. As protein: CASGADQTGGGYTF. The chain recombines TRBV2 with TRBJ1-2; TRBD1 might be the D (6 bases). The CDR3 runs 14 residues. Between the trimmed V and J ends, which lost 8 bases and 8 bases, there was a span of 21 bases. The V gene's germline CDR1 is SNHLY and CDR2 FYNNEI.

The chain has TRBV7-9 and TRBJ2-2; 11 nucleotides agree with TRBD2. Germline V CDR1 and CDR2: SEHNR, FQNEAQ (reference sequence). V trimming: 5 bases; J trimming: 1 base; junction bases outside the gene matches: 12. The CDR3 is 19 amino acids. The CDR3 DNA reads TGTGCCAGCAGCCCCCGCCTCCTACTAGCGGGGGAGAACACCGGGGAGCTGTTTTTT. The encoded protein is CASSPRLLLAGENTGELFF.

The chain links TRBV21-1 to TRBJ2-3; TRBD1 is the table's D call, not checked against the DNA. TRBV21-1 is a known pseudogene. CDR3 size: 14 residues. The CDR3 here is CASSKGPQADTQYF. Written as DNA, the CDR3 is TGTGCCAGCAGCAAAGGGCCCCAGGCAGATACGCAGTATTTT.

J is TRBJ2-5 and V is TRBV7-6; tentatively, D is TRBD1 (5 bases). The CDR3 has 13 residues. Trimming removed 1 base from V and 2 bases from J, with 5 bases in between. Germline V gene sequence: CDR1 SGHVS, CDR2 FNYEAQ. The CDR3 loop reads CASSLEGQETQYF. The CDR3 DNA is TGTGCCAGCAGCTTAGAGGGGCAAGAGACCCAGTACTTC.

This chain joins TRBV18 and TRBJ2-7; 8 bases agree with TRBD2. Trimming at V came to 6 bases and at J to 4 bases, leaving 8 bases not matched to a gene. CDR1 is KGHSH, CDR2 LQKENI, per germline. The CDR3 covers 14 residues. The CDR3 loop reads CASSLSGTLYEQYF. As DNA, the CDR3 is TGTGCCAGCTCCCTTAGCGGGACTCTTTACGAGCAGTACTTC. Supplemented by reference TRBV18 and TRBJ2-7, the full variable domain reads NAGVMQNPRHLVRRRGQEARLRCSPMKGHSHVYWYRQLPEEGLKFMVYLQKENIIDESGMPKERFSAEFPKEGPSILRIQQVVRGDSAAYFCASSLSGTLYEQYFGPGTRLTVT.

The CDR3 region has the DNA TGTGCCAGCTCACCACCTGAAGTCCATGGGAATGAAGCTTTCTTT. Protein product: CASSPPEVHGNEAFF. The chain is built from TRBV18 and TRBJ1-1; no clear D. The CDR3 totals 15 residues. Per the germline V gene, CDR1 is KGHSH and CDR2 is LQKENI. V was clipped by 0 bases and J by 7 bases, with 15 bases between them.

CDR3 sequence: CASSLKGETTQYF. CDR3 bases: TGCGCCAGCAGCTTGAAGGGGGAAACGACCCAGTACTTC. The chain recombines TRBV5-1 with TRBJ2-5, with D tentatively TRBD1 (6 bases). From germline, CDR1 is SGHRS and CDR2 YFSETQ. CDR3 length equals 13 residues. The V end was cut by 1 base, the J end by 7 bases, with 11 bases between.

CDR3 DNA: TGTGCCAGCAGCAAAAAAATGGGGACAGGGCAAGAGACCCAGTACTTC. It codes for CASSKKMGTGQETQYF. The chain uses TRBV5-4 and TRBJ2-5, with TRBD1 matching 9 bases. J was trimmed by 2 bases and V by 4 bases; bases with no gene match: 9. Per germline, CDR1 SGHNT and CDR2 YYREEE (reference sequence). The CDR3 is 16 residues long.

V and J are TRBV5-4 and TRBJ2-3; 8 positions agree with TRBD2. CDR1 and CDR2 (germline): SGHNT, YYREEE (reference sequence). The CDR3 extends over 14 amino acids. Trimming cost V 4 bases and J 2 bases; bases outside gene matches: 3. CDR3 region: CASSRSGATDTQYF. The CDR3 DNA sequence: TGTGCCAGCAGCCGTAGCGGGGCCACAGATACGCAGTATTTT.

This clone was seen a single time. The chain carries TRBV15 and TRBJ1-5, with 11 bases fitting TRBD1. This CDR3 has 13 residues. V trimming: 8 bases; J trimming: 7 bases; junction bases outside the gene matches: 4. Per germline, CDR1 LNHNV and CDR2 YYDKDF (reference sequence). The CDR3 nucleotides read TGTGCCACCTCCGGACAGGGGGCACAGCCCCAGCATTTT. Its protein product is CATSGQGAQPQHF.

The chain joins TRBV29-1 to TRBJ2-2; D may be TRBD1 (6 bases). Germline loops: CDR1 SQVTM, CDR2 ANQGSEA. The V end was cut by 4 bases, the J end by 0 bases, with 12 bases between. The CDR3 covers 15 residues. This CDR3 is CSVVRDNTNTGELFF. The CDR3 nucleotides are TGCAGCGTTGTTCGGGACAACACGAACACCGGGGAGCTGTTTTTT.